Below are 26 T cell receptor beta chains sequenced from a single sample in a study of beta chain features in type 1 diabetes. The isolated RNA, all of it, was reverse transcribed, so expressed TCRB transcripts were what got sequenced. Clones were sequenced by immunoSEQ multiplex PCR, and TCRdb holds only the in-frame ones, with some missing. Here the sample spans hundreds of thousands of clones, roughly 12% being singletons. The material sequenced was naive CD4+ T cells from blood. The receptors were sampled from a man younger than 35 in good health.

The gene calls are TRBV6-6 and TRBJ1-1; 8 nucleotides align to TRBD1. This CDR3 is built from 15 residues. V shed 2 bases and J 9 bases; nucleotides not matched to a gene: 11. Germline CDR1 is MNHNY and CDR2 is SVGAGI (reference sequence). The DNA of the CDR3 is TGTGCCAGCAGTTACGATTCTGCCGGGACAGGTCAAGCTTTCTTT. Its translation is CASSYDSAGTGQAFF.

The CDR3 spells CASSLDGVSTEAFF. In DNA form, the CDR3 reads TGCGCCAGCAGCTTGGACGGGGTTTCGACTGAAGCTTTCTTT. The chain employs TRBV5-1 and TRBJ1-1; D uncertain. V dropped 0 bases and J dropped 5 bases, with 11 bases sitting between them. Germline values: CDR1 SGHRS, CDR2 YFSETQ. The CDR3 is 14 amino acids. The full variable domain, its missing parts supplied by reference TRBV5-1 and TRBJ1-1, is KAGVTQTPRYLIKTRGQQVTLSCSPISGHRSVSWYQQTPGQGLQFLFEYFSETQRNKGNFPGRFSGRQFSNSRSEMNVSTLELGDSALYLCASSLDGVSTEAFFGQGTRLTVV.

The rearrangement joins TRBV29-1 to TRBJ1-4; 9 bases are shared with TRBD1. Looked up from germline, CDR1 is SQVTM and CDR2 is ANQGSEA. The CDR3 runs to 14 residues. V shed 0 bases, J shed 8 bases, and the junction held 4 bases outside the gene matches. DNA of the CDR3: TGCAGCGTTGAAGAACAGGGGGCTTACGAAAAACTGTTTTTT. This codes for CSVEEQGAYEKLFF.

The rearrangement joins TRBV7-3 to TRBJ2-3; TRBD1 matches at 11 bases. There are 15 residues in the CDR3. Germline loops: CDR1 SGHTA, CDR2 FQGTGA. J was trimmed by 4 bases and V by 2 bases; bases with no gene match: 2. CDR3 in DNA: TGTGCCAGCAGCTTAGGGACAGGGGGTCCAGATACGCAGTATTTT. Protein sequence: CASSLGTGGPDTQYF.

Worth noting for this clone: The identical CDR3 is also encoded by other nucleotide sequences in the sample. The rearrangement uses TRBV19 and TRBJ1-2; D call uncertain. Germline V gene sequence: CDR1 LNHDA, CDR2 SQIVND (reference sequence). V lost 9 bases and J 5 bases, leaving 13 bases between the germline ends. CDR3 length: 12 amino acids. The CDR3 DNA sequence: TGTGCCAGCCGGCGGACTCTTTATGGCTACACCTTC. This sequence encodes CASRRTLYGYTF.

This clone was observed a handful of times. The J gene is TRBJ2-5, the V gene TRBV5-1; D unresolved. The germline CDR1 and CDR2 sequences are SGHRS and YFSETQ. V shed 0 bases and J shed 2 bases, with 8 bases lying between them. This CDR3 has 14 amino acids. In nucleotides, the CDR3 is TGCGCCAGCAGCTTGGACAGACCACAAGAGACCCAGTACTTC. It codes for CASSLDRPQETQYF.

The V call is TRBV25-1, the J call TRBJ2-7; D possibly corresponds to TRBD1 (5 bases). CDR3 length: 13 amino acids. Germline-derived CDR1 and CDR2 are MGHDK and SYGVNS. Deletions cut 2 bases from V and 5 bases from J, with 10 bases between. DNA for the CDR3: TGTGCCAGCAGTGAAACAGGATTCGACGAGCAGTACTTC. The encoded protein is CASSETGFDEQYF.

The chain has TRBV7-8 and TRBJ2-1; maybe TRBD1 (6 bases). This CDR3 contains 14 residues. V lost 5 bases and J 6 bases, leaving 14 bases between the germline ends. Germline assignment: CDR1 SGHVS and CDR2 FQNEAQ. The CDR3 sequence is CASSDRTEVNEQFF. DNA for the CDR3: TGTGCCAGCAGCGACCGGACAGAGGTCAATGAGCAGTTCTTC.

Written as DNA, the CDR3 is TGTGCCAGCTCACCATCGGGACAGTATTCCTATGGCTACACCTTC. This codes for CASSPSGQYSYGYTF. The chain links TRBV18 to TRBJ1-2, with 7 nucleotides matching TRBD1. Germline V lookup: CDR1 KGHSH, CDR2 LQKENI. The CDR3 loop spans 15 amino acids. V gave up 2 bases and J gave up 4 bases; unmatched junction bases: 7.

V is TRBV28 and J is TRBJ2-7; 10 bases match TRBD2. The CDR3 contains 14 residues. V lost 6 bases to trimming and J lost 5 bases; unmatched junction nucleotides: 7. Germline V gene lookup returns CDR1 MDHEN and CDR2 SYDVKM. The CDR3 loop reads CASRSSGSLHEQYF. The CDR3 DNA reads as TGTGCCAGCAGGTCTAGCGGGAGTCTCCACGAGCAGTACTTC.

This sequence joins TRBV27 and TRBJ2-4; a possible D gene is TRBD2 (6 bases). Germline lookup yields CDR1 MNHEY and CDR2 SMNVEV (reference sequence). Trimming stripped 2 bases from V and 2 bases from J, with 13 bases between. The CDR3 loop spans 16 amino acids. CDR3 sequence (DNA): TGTGCCAGCAGTTTAATCGTAGGAGGGACCAAAAACATTCAGTACTTC. This gives the protein CASSLIVGGTKNIQYF.

J is TRBJ1-1 and V is TRBV28, with D unclear. CDR3 size: 16 residues. CDR1 and CDR2 (germline): MDHEN, SYDVKM. The germline V and J ends were trimmed by 5 bases and 0 bases, with 16 bases remaining between them. The CDR3 here is CASSAPVPLMNTEAFF. The CDR3 nucleotides are TGTGCCAGCAGTGCCCCCGTTCCACTTATGAACACTGAAGCTTTCTTT.

The rearrangement joins TRBV6-1 to TRBJ2-5, with 9 positions matching TRBD1. The V gene's germline CDR1 is MNHNS and CDR2 SASEGT. The junction had 8 bases not matched to a gene; V was cut back by 1 base and J by 5 bases. The CDR3 sequence is 16 residues long. CDR3 DNA sequence: TGTGCCAGCAGTGAAGGAACAGGGGGCACGTCGGAGACCCAGTACTTC. Amino acids: CASSEGTGGTSETQYF.

The rearrangement uses TRBV7-2 and TRBJ2-1; weak D call: TRBD2 (6 bases). With 0 bases removed from V and 9 bases from J, the gap between germline ends came to 12 bases. This CDR3 region has 14 residues. The germline CDR1 and CDR2 sequences are SGHTA and FQGNSA. CDR3 nucleotides: TGTGCCAGCAGCTTAGCGCTAGCTAGCGCTGAGCAGTTCTTC. Its translation: CASSLALASAEQFF.

The chain has TRBV11-1 and TRBJ1-1; a weak D match, TRBD1 (5 bases). This CDR3 is built from 14 residues. Looked up from germline, CDR1 is SGHAT and CDR2 is FQDESV (reference sequence). V was trimmed by 4 bases and J by 6 bases, leaving 15 bases between them. The CDR3 sequence: CASSWGEERAEAFF. In DNA, the CDR3 is TGTGCCAGCAGCTGGGGGGAGGAGCGGGCTGAAGCTTTCTTT. Full variable domain (rest looked up from reference TRBV11-1 and TRBJ1-1): EAEVAQSPRYKITEKSQAVAFWCDPISGHATLYWYRQILGQGPELLVQFQDESVVDDSQLPKDRFSAERLKGVDSTLKIQPAELGDSAMYLCASSWGEERAEAFFGQGTRLTVV.

This clone turned up a few times. This chain connects TRBV9 to TRBJ2-7; TRBD1 matches at 7 bases. The CDR3 contains 14 residues. Germline CDR1 is SGDLS and CDR2 is YYNGEE. After removal of 3 bases from V and 4 bases from J, the junction contained 7 bases not matched to a gene. CDR3 sequence (DNA): TGTGCCAGCAGCGCCTCGGGACAGCCGTACGAGCAGTACTTC. Its protein product is CASSASGQPYEQYF.

This clone was observed many times. The V and J genes are TRBV29-1 and TRBJ2-7; 12 positions agree with TRBD2. The germline CDR1 and CDR2 sequences are SQVTM and ANQGSEA. J gave up 5 bases and V 5 bases, and 7 bases lay outside the gene matches. The CDR3 totals 14 residues. The DNA of the CDR3 is TGCAGCGTTCGTAGACTAGCGGGAGACGACGAGCAGTACTTC. Its translation: CSVRRLAGDDEQYF.

This clone was seen a handful of times. V is TRBV30 and J is TRBJ1-2, with 8 bases identical to TRBD1. CDR1 is GTSNPN, CDR2 SVGIG, per germline (reference sequence). The V and J ends lost 7 bases and 3 bases, in that order; junction bases with no gene match: 7. This CDR3 is 13 amino acids long. CDR3 sequence: CAYGQGSHYGYTF. In DNA, the CDR3 is TGTGCCTACGGACAGGGCAGTCACTATGGCTACACCTTC.

Only a few counts were recorded for this clone. This chain's CDR3 is CASSLRSGHSYEQYF. DNA of the CDR3: TGTGCCAGCAGTTTGAGAAGCGGTCATTCCTACGAGCAGTACTTC. This chain connects TRBV28 to TRBJ2-7, with D perhaps matching TRBD2 (5 bases). V lost 3 bases, J lost 1 base, and 13 bases lay in between. CDR3 size: 15 residues. The V gene's germline CDR1 is MDHEN and CDR2 SYDVKM.

This clone showed up just a few times. The V and J genes are TRBV5-4 and TRBJ1-2; no firm D call. Germline V lookup: CDR1 SGHNT, CDR2 YYREEE (reference sequence). Trimming pared 4 bases from V and 4 bases from J, leaving 14 bases between. The CDR3 contains 14 residues. For the CDR3, the DNA is TGTGCCAGCAGCCCTGGGGAGAGGATCTATGGCTACACCTTC. It is translated as CASSPGERIYGYTF.

This chain connects TRBV7-2 to TRBJ2-5; TRBD2 agrees at 9 bases. Per germline, CDR1 SGHTA and CDR2 FQGNSA. The CDR3 has 18 amino acids. V shed 0 bases, J shed 5 bases, and the junction held 13 bases outside the gene matches. CDR3 nucleotides: TGTGCCAGCAGCTTAGCCCCCTACGGGCGGGAGGGCCGGGAGACCCAGTACTTC. This translates into CASSLAPYGREGRETQYF.

Note on this clone: At the DNA level, this CDR3 is encoded by other sequences in the same sample as well. The V and J genes are TRBV5-1 and TRBJ2-7; D unresolved. Trimming cost V 0 bases and J 3 bases, with 7 bases left between them. This CDR3 comprises 13 residues. The germline gives CDR1 SGHRS, CDR2 YFSETQ. CDR3 sequence reads: CASSLGQIYEQYF. The CDR3 bases are TGCGCCAGCAGCTTGGGTCAGATCTACGAGCAGTACTTC.

This clone has more than one count but fewer than ten. The CDR3 loop is CATTVATNYGYTF. As DNA, the CDR3 is TGTGCCACCACGGTAGCTACTAACTATGGCTACACCTTC. The chain combines TRBV6-1 with TRBJ1-2; no firm D call. This CDR3 comprises 13 residues. V was clipped by 10 bases and J by 0 bases, with 12 bases between them. Germline V gene data show CDR1 as MNHNS and CDR2 as SASEGT.

Only a few counts were recorded for this clone. V usage is TRBV29-1 and J usage is TRBJ2-3, with 7 bases fitting TRBD2. V shed 7 bases and J 1 base; nucleotides not matched to a gene: 11. The CDR3 extends over 15 amino acids. Germline lookup yields CDR1 SQVTM and CDR2 ANQGSEA. CDR3 DNA: TGCAGCGCCAAAAAGCGGGACCGCGGCACAGATACGCAGTATTTT. The encoded protein is CSAKKRDRGTDTQYF.

This sequence joins TRBV7-3 and TRBJ1-1; 7 bases fit TRBD1. Germline V gene lookup returns CDR1 SGHTA and CDR2 FQGTGA. The CDR3 is 17 amino acids. Trimming at V came to 5 bases and at J to 0 bases, leaving 12 bases not matched to a gene. The CDR3 here is CASSPGHTGALNTEAFF. The CDR3 bases are TGTGCCAGCAGCCCGGGACATACAGGGGCCCTGAACACTGAAGCTTTCTTT.

The chain carries TRBV2 and TRBJ1-1, with D perhaps TRBD1 (6 bases). V lost 6 bases and J 4 bases, leaving 12 bases between the germline ends. CDR3 length: 13 amino acids. The germline V gene encodes CDR1 SNHLY and CDR2 FYNNEI. As DNA, the CDR3 is TGTGCCAGCAGCAGGGGTGTTGTCACTGAAGCTTTCTTT. The encoded protein is CASSRGVVTEAFF.